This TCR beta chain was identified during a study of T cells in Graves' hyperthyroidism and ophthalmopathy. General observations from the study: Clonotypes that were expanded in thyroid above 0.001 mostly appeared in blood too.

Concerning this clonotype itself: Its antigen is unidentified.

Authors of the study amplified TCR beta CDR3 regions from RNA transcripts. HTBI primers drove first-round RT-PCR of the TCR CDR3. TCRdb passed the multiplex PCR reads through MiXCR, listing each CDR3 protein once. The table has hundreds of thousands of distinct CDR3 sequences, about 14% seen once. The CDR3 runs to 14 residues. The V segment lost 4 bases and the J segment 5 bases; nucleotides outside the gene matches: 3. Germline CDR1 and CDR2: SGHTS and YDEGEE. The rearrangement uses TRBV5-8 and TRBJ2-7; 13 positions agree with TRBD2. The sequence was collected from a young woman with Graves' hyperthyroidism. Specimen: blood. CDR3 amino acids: CASSQGLAGNEQYF. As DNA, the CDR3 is TGTGCCAGCAGCCAGGGACTAGCGGGAAACGAGCAGTACTTC.